The present T cell receptor beta chain was sequenced within a study of blood T cell repertoires in COVID-19. Grouping used clinical history reported by participants in a survey and questionnaire. Resolution of symptoms, clearance, or two negative PCRs was present in recovered Cohort 3 donors. Libraries were prepared by immunoSEQ multiplex PCR; TCRdb keeps only in-frame clonotypes and omits some of them. The sample lists roughly 340,000 clones, 80% to 90% occurring once. What was sequenced was PBMCs or T cells enriched from blood (not recorded which). The receptor comes from a man aged 18-30 years who had recovered from COVID-19.

CDR3 DNA sequence: TGTGCCAGCAGCCCGGCCCACGGAGGAAGTACCGGGGAGCTGTTTTTT. Encoded protein: CASSPAHGGSTGELFF. The genes are TRBV5-4 and TRBJ2-2; a possible D gene is TRBD2 (5 bases). The germline V gene encodes CDR1 SGHNT and CDR2 YYREEE (reference sequence). The CDR3 consists of 16 residues. Trimming pared 4 bases from V and 5 bases from J, leaving 18 bases between.